Following are 28 T cell receptor beta chains from one sample sequenced in a study of regulatory T cells (dated by TCRdb to the late 2010s). No antigen has been assigned to these receptors. Here is what the overall study found, with its caveats: Enrichment for hydrophobic residues at CDR3 positions 6 and 7 was found in conventional CD4+ T cells from CD3G-deficient patients, suggesting more self-reactive specificities.

The method was the immunoSEQ multiplex PCR assay. For the multiplex PCR, 52 forward TRBV primers and 13 reverse TRBJ primers were used, and amplification bias was corrected with both assay-based and computational methods. What TCRdb holds here is the immuneACCESS table cut down to in-frame rearrangements. Part of the clones is not present; checked against another copy, under half of the missing clones reflect an unresolved V gene, and the others are unexplained. For this sample there are under 35,000 clones; over 90% appear just once. The ten largest clonotypes hold about 0.96% of the sample. Sequencing was done on a sample of conventional CD4+ T cells sorted from blood. The receptors here all came from a child aged 2-15 years with CD3G deficiency.

V and J are TRBV7-9 and TRBJ2-3; D may be TRBD2 (6 bases). The germline V and J ends were trimmed by 8 bases and 4 bases, with 10 bases remaining between them. This CDR3 has 12 amino acids. Germline-derived CDR1 and CDR2 are SEHNR and FQNEAQ (reference sequence). The CDR3 reads CASSEGPDTQYF. The CDR3 DNA reads as TGTGCCAGCTCGGAGGGGCCAGATACGCAGTATTTT.

The chain employs TRBV7-8 and TRBJ2-7, with 12 nucleotides matching TRBD2. Germline trimming cut 5 bases from V and 6 bases from J; bases unmatched to any gene: 11. The CDR3 is 16 residues long. CDR1 and CDR2 from the germline V gene are SGHVS and FQNEAQ. The CDR3 region has the DNA TGTGCCAGCAGCCGACTAGCGGGAGTCGGGGGGGCCGAGCAGTACTTC. It codes for CASSRLAGVGGAEQYF. The entire variable domain, with the rest obtained from reference TRBV7-8 and TRBJ2-7, is as follows: GAGVSQSPRYKVAKRGQDVALRCDPISGHVSLFWYQQALGQGPEFLTYFQNEAQLDKSGLPSDRFFAERPEGSVSTLKIQRTQQEDSAVYLCASSRLAGVGGAEQYFGPGTRLTVT.

V usage is TRBV5-1 and J usage is TRBJ2-7; D not certain. From germline, CDR1 is SGHRS and CDR2 YFSETQ. The CDR3 sequence is 17 residues long. The V and J ends lost 0 bases and 2 bases respectively, with 18 bases between them. CDR3: CASSLDPVSASTYEQYF. The CDR3 nucleotides are TGCGCCAGCAGCTTGGACCCCGTCTCGGCATCGACCTACGAGCAGTACTTC.

The chain couples TRBV6-1 to TRBJ1-2; 9 bases match TRBD1. The germline gives CDR1 MNHNS, CDR2 SASEGT. V lost 4 bases to trimming and J lost 7 bases; unmatched junction nucleotides: 13. The CDR3 runs to 16 residues. This CDR3 is CASSGGQGRIVRGYTF. The CDR3 DNA sequence: TGTGCCAGCAGTGGTGGACAGGGGAGGATTGTCCGTGGCTACACCTTC.

The V gene is TRBV28, the J gene TRBJ2-2, with a tentative D call TRBD1 (6 bases). The CDR3 has 14 residues. The V end was cut by 2 bases, the J end by 7 bases, with 11 bases between. In germline, CDR1 is MDHEN, CDR2 SYDVKM. CDR3 DNA: TGTGCCAGCAGTTTACCCCAGGGGATCGGGGAGCTGTTTTTT. Protein sequence: CASSLPQGIGELFF.

In its sample, this clone was seen a few times. V usage is TRBV28 and J usage is TRBJ1-4, with 9 bases matching TRBD1. The CDR3 is 15 amino acids. Germline assignment: CDR1 MDHEN and CDR2 SYDVKM. Unmatched junction bases numbered 5, after V lost 4 bases and J lost 5 bases. CDR3: CASSSSGTGNEKLFF. The CDR3 bases are TGTGCCAGCAGTTCTTCCGGGACAGGGAATGAAAAACTGTTTTTT.

This clone appeared a single time. This chain joins TRBV28 and TRBJ1-5, with no clear D. This CDR3 is 14 amino acids long. V shed 3 bases and J shed 6 bases, with 12 bases lying between them. Germline V gene sequence: CDR1 MDHEN, CDR2 SYDVKM. CDR3 sequence reads: CASSFDDGGQPQHF. Here the CDR3 DNA reads TGTGCCAGCAGTTTCGATGATGGTGGTCAGCCCCAGCATTTT. Based on the CDR3 plus reference TRBV28 and TRBJ1-5, the full variable domain is DVKVTQSSRYLVKRTGEKVFLECVQDMDHENMFWYRQDPGLGLRLIYFSYDVKMKEKGDIPEGYSVSREKKERFSLILESASTNQTSMYLCASSFDDGGQPQHFGDGTRLSIL.

The chain carries TRBV6-1 and TRBJ1-4, with D perhaps matching TRBD1 (6 bases). CDR1 and CDR2 from the germline V gene are MNHNS and SASEGT. This CDR3 spans 17 amino acids. Trimming pared 4 bases from V and 8 bases from J, leaving 23 bases between. CDR3 in DNA: TGTGCCAGCAGTGCAGAAGGGCCGGGGGCCTTCAGGGAAAAACTGTTTTTT. Its protein is CASSAEGPGAFREKLFF.

The chain joins TRBV6-6 to TRBJ1-1; D unclear. Trimming left V 2 bases short and J 0 bases short, with 7 bases between. The length of the CDR3 is 14 residues. From germline, CDR1 is MNHNY and CDR2 SVGAGI (reference sequence). The CDR3 DNA sequence: TGTGCCAGCAGTTACAAAGCTTTGAACACTGAAGCTTTCTTT. This sequence encodes CASSYKALNTEAFF.

The chain combines TRBV28 with TRBJ1-5, with D unresolved. The V end lost 3 bases, the J end lost 2 bases, and 11 bases lay between the germline ends. The CDR3 sequence is 15 residues long. CDR1 is MDHEN, CDR2 SYDVKM, per germline. Here the CDR3 DNA reads TGTGCCAGCAGTTTTGAGTACGTTGGCAATCAGCCCCAGCATTTT. Protein: CASSFEYVGNQPQHF.

This chain uses TRBV21-1 with TRBJ2-7; TRBD1, as called in the table, went unchecked against the DNA. TRBV21-1 corresponds to a pseudogene. The CDR3 is 16 residues long. CDR3 protein: CASSKEGQPSIYEQYF. The CDR3 coding sequence is TGTGCCAGCAGCAAAGAGGGACAGCCTTCCATCTACGAGCAGTACTTC.

The chain recombines TRBV19 with TRBJ2-1; 8 nucleotides align to TRBD1. Germline-derived CDR1 and CDR2 are LNHDA and SQIVND (reference sequence). CDR3 size: 14 residues. V was clipped by 6 bases and J by 8 bases; unmatched bases: 9. This chain's CDR3 is CASSDRGWGDEQFF. DNA of the CDR3: TGTGCCAGTAGCGACAGGGGATGGGGGGATGAGCAGTTCTTC.

The chain is built from TRBV6-1 and TRBJ1-5; D perhaps matches TRBD1 (6 bases). The V end lost 3 bases, the J end lost 0 bases, and 12 bases lay between the germline ends. The CDR3 length is 16 residues. The V gene's germline CDR1 is MNHNS and CDR2 SASEGT. The CDR3 coding sequence is TGTGCCAGCAGTGATAGGGGGGGGCATAGCAATCAGCCCCAGCATTTT. Its protein product is CASSDRGGHSNQPQHF.

V is TRBV6-1 and J is TRBJ2-5; possibly TRBD1 or TRBD2 for D (5 bases each). This CDR3 region has 15 residues. The germline V and J ends were trimmed by 6 bases and 3 bases, with 17 bases remaining between them. The V gene's germline CDR1 is MNHNS and CDR2 SASEGT. CDR3 bases: TGTGCCAGCAGCGTAGATTGGGACGGTGAAGAGACCCAGTACTTC. This sequence encodes CASSVDWDGEETQYF.

This clone was seen only once. The chain joins TRBV7-9 to TRBJ2-5; TRBD1 agrees at 7 bases. J was trimmed by 1 base and V by 3 bases; bases with no gene match: 2. CDR1 SEHNR and CDR2 FQNEAQ come from the germline V gene (reference sequence). The CDR3 contains 14 residues. The DNA for the CDR3 is TGTGCCAGCAGCTTGGGGACAGCCCAAGAGACCCAGTACTTC. Translated: CASSLGTAQETQYF. Full variable domain (rest looked up from reference TRBV7-9 and TRBJ2-5): DTGVSQNPRHKITKRGQNVTFRCDPISEHNRLYWYRQTLGQGPEFLTYFQNEAQLEKSRLLSDRFSAERPKGSFSTLEIQRTEQGDSAMYLCASSLGTAQETQYFGPGTRLLVL.

This rearrangement joins TRBV28 to TRBJ2-5, with unresolved D. This CDR3 has 15 residues. Germline CDR1 reads MDHEN; CDR2 reads SYDVKM. The V and J ends lost 7 bases and 3 bases respectively, with 18 bases between them. The CDR3: CASKPHRPLKETQYF. CDR3 coding DNA: TGTGCCAGCAAGCCCCACCGGCCTCTCAAAGAGACCCAGTACTTC.

The rearrangement links TRBV19 to TRBJ1-1; D possibly corresponds to TRBD1 (6 bases). The CDR3 is 13 amino acids. Germline V gene lookup returns CDR1 LNHDA and CDR2 SQIVND (reference sequence). Between the trimmed V and J ends, which lost 5 bases and 5 bases, there was a span of 12 bases. In DNA form, the CDR3 reads TGTGCCAGTAGTCCCCAGGGGCGGACTGAAGCTTTCTTT. Its protein product is CASSPQGRTEAFF. The full variable domain, rest sourced from reference TRBV19 and TRBJ1-1, is DGGITQSPKYLFRKEGQNVTLSCEQNLNHDAMYWYRQDPGQGLRLIYYSQIVNDFQKGDIAEGYSVSREKKESFPLTVTSAQKNPTAFYLCASSPQGRTEAFFGQGTRLTVV.

The chain is built from TRBV27 and TRBJ2-1; 16 bases fit TRBD2. V gave up 5 bases and J gave up 16 bases; unmatched junction bases: 14. Germline-derived CDR1 and CDR2 are MNHEY and SMNVEV (reference sequence). This CDR3 spans 16 amino acids. The CDR3 bases are TGTGCCAGCAGTCCCACCGGGACTAGCGGGAGGGCCAGGAGATTCTTC. Protein product: CASSPTGTSGRARRFF.

CDR3 protein: CAISSGPYEQYF. The DNA for the CDR3 is TGTGCCATCTCTAGCGGACCCTACGAGCAGTACTTC. The chain carries TRBV10-3 and TRBJ2-7, with 7 bases aligning to TRBD2. The CDR3 has 12 residues. The germline V gene encodes CDR1 ENHRY and CDR2 SYGVKD. V lost 8 bases and J lost 2; bases outside the gene matches: 3.

A single count supports this clone. V usage is TRBV7-8 and J usage is TRBJ2-3, with a possible D match to TRBD1 (5 bases). This CDR3 is 14 amino acids long. V lost 5 bases to trimming and J lost 9 bases, with 18 bases between them. CDR1 and CDR2 (germline): SGHVS, FQNEAQ. DNA of the CDR3: TGTGCCAGCAGCCTTGGGTTGGGGCTGGCGACGCAGTATTTT. Protein sequence: CASSLGLGLATQYF.

This chain connects TRBV18 to TRBJ2-7; 7 bases are shared with TRBD2. Losses at the gene ends were 1 base for V and 7 bases for J; bases not matched to a gene: 4. This CDR3 comprises 13 residues. Germline CDR1 reads KGHSH; CDR2 reads LQKENI. The CDR3 DNA reads TGTGCCAGCTCACCACGCGGGAGTGGAGAGCAGTACTTC. Residues: CASSPRGSGEQYF. Variable domain in full (rest from reference TRBV18 and TRBJ2-7): NAGVMQNPRHLVRRRGQEARLRCSPMKGHSHVYWYRQLPEEGLKFMVYLQKENIIDESGMPKERFSAEFPKEGPSILRIQQVVRGDSAAYFCASSPRGSGEQYFGPGTRLTVT.

J is TRBJ1-5 and V is TRBV28; a weak D match, TRBD1 (5 bases). Germline V gene data show CDR1 as MDHEN and CDR2 as SYDVKM. V was pared by 4 bases and J by 1 base, with 8 bases between. CDR3 length: 14 residues. CDR3 protein: CASSSRQSNQPQHF. DNA for the CDR3: TGTGCCAGCAGTTCCAGACAGAGCAATCAGCCCCAGCATTTT.

The genes are TRBV6-1 and TRBJ2-1; 7 bases line up with TRBD2. Germline CDR1 reads MNHNS; CDR2 reads SASEGT. Losses at the gene ends were 8 bases for V and 7 bases for J; bases not matched to a gene: 11. The CDR3 is 14 amino acids. The CDR3 region has the DNA TGTGCCAGCTCCGGACTAGTCAAAAGGAATGAGCAGTTCTTC. Its translation: CASSGLVKRNEQFF.

The gene calls are TRBV7-6 and TRBJ2-3; tentative D call: TRBD2 (6 bases). The CDR3 totals 14 residues. V gave up 4 bases and J gave up 6 bases, with 14 bases separating them. Per the germline V gene, CDR1 is SGHVS and CDR2 is FNYEAQ. The CDR3 loop is CASSWGSRGDTQYF. The CDR3 coding sequence is TGTGCCAGCAGCTGGGGGAGTCGGGGGGATACGCAGTATTTT.

The rearrangement uses TRBV19 and TRBJ2-3; maybe TRBD1 (6 bases). CDR1 and CDR2 (germline): LNHDA, SQIVND (reference sequence). Deletions cut 6 bases from V and 7 bases from J, with 11 bases between. This CDR3 is built from 12 residues. The CDR3, as DNA: TGTGCCAGTAGCGGAAGGGGGAATACGCAGTATTTT. It encodes CASSGRGNTQYF.

This chain uses TRBV28 with TRBJ2-6; D might be TRBD2 (6 bases). V was cut by 2 bases and J by 1 base, with 6 bases left in between. The CDR3 spans 15 residues. CDR1 MDHEN and CDR2 SYDVKM come from the germline V gene. CDR3 bases: TGTGCCAGCAGTTTAGGGGGGTCTGGGGCCAACGTCCTGACTTTC. Translated, it gives CASSLGGSGANVLTF.

CDR3 in DNA: TGTGCCAGCAGTTCCCGCCGGGTGGCCCTGGAGACCCAGTACTTC. Its protein is CASSSRRVALETQYF. This rearrangement joins TRBV28 to TRBJ2-5; D is unresolved. CDR1 is MDHEN, CDR2 SYDVKM, per germline. The CDR3 has 15 amino acids. Between the trimmed V and J ends, which lost 4 bases and 5 bases, there was a span of 17 bases.

The V call is TRBV6-6, the J call TRBJ2-7; the D is unclear. V was shortened by 4 bases and J by 8 bases, with 15 bases between the two germline ends. Looked up from germline, CDR1 is MNHNY and CDR2 is SVGAGI (reference sequence). The CDR3 loop spans 13 amino acids. DNA for the CDR3: TGTGCCAGCAGTTCGGATGACGCTTGGAAGCAGTACTTC. This codes for CASSSDDAWKQYF.